This T cell receptor (beta chain) was sequenced for a study of T cell repertoires in cytomegalovirus infection. Overall study: HLA-B-restricted CMV epitopes that are well studied, plus recently identified HLA-C-restricted ones, were used by the study. Matching HLA type and CMV infection were both indicated by public TCR beta signatures.

A note on this clonotype: Its matching antigen is unknown.

TCRdb passed the reads through MiXCR, listing each CDR3 protein once. The table has approximately 730,000 distinct CDR3 sequences, around 29% seen once; the top ten hold approximately 14%. Germline V gene sequence: CDR1 MNHEY, CDR2 SMNVEV (reference sequence). Losses at the gene ends were 2 bases for V and 7 bases for J; bases not matched to a gene: 3. This CDR3 has 14 residues. This TCR was recovered from a human donor in good health (CMV status not recorded). Some clones in this sample may be carry-over from other donors' samples. Sequences were derived from cultured CD8+ T cells from PBMCs, sampled from culture after CMV antigen stimulation. V gene TRBV27 combines with J gene TRBJ2-2; 8 bases align to TRBD1. CDR3 in amino acids: CASSLTGGGGELFF. Here the CDR3 DNA reads TGTGCCAGCAGTTTAACAGGGGGAGGCGGGGAGCTGTTTTTT.